Each of the 17 T cell receptor beta chains below was sequenced from the same sample in a study of blood T cell repertoires in COVID-19. Libraries were prepared by immunoSEQ multiplex PCR; TCRdb keeps only in-frame clonotypes and omits some of them. The table has hundreds of thousands of clones, about nine tenths seen once. Sequenced input: PBMCs or T cells enriched from blood (not recorded which). Every receptor here comes from a woman in her thirties or forties who had recovered from COVID-19.

The chain recombines TRBV3-1 (or the pseudogene TRBV3-2) with TRBJ2-1, with TRBD1 matching over 9 bases. J was trimmed by 4 bases and V by 4 bases; bases with no gene match: 8. Germline CDR1 LGHDT, CDR2 YNNKEL (reference sequence). The CDR3 loop spans 16 amino acids. In DNA, the CDR3 is TGTGCCAGCAGCCGATACCGGGGACAGGGTTACAATGAGCAGTTCTTC. Its translation is CASSRYRGQGYNEQFF.

The chain links TRBV5-1 to TRBJ1-1; D might be TRBD1 (6 bases). CDR1 is SGHRS, CDR2 YFSETQ, per germline. The CDR3 contains 15 residues. The V gene lost 1 base and the J gene lost 0 bases, with 10 bases spanning the gap. DNA of the CDR3: TGCGCCAGCAGCTTGTTGACAGGCATGAACACTGAAGCTTTCTTT. Residues: CASSLLTGMNTEAFF.

A few counts support this clone. V and J are TRBV2 and TRBJ1-3; D is unresolved. Germline CDR1 SNHLY, CDR2 FYNNEI. V was trimmed by 7 bases and J by 0 bases, leaving 16 bases between them. This CDR3 contains 16 residues. The CDR3 protein is CASMLGRFNSGNTIYF. In DNA form, the CDR3 reads TGTGCCAGCATGTTGGGGAGATTTAACTCTGGAAACACCATATATTTT. Filled out from reference TRBV2 and TRBJ1-3, the complete variable domain reads EPEVTQTPSHQVTQMGQEVILRCVPISNHLYFYWYRQILGQKVEFLVSFYNNEISEKSEIFDDQFSVERPDGSNFTLKIRSTKLEDSAMYFCASMLGRFNSGNTIYFGEGSWLTVV.

This clone was detected only once. The chain employs TRBV5-5 and TRBJ1-4; TRBD1 agrees at 7 bases. The ends lost 4 bases at V and 7 bases at J; junction bases unmatched: 7. The CDR3 spans 14 residues. The germline gives CDR1 SGHKS, CDR2 YYEKEE (reference sequence). CDR3 DNA sequence: TGTGCCAGCAGCCCGACAGGGATCGGTGAAAAACTGTTTTTT. This encodes CASSPTGIGEKLFF.

V is TRBV7-3 and J is TRBJ1-2; D is uncertain. Germline loops: CDR1 SGHTA, CDR2 FQGTGA. CDR3 length equals 13 residues. V was cut by 3 bases and J by 0 bases, with 5 bases left in between. The CDR3 coding sequence is TGTGCCAGCAGCTTCGCAGCTAACTATGGCTACACCTTC. It translates to CASSFAANYGYTF.

The chain combines TRBV12-3 or TRBV12-4 with TRBJ1-1; perhaps TRBD1 as D (5 bases). Deletions cut 4 bases from V and 4 bases from J, with 7 bases between. The CDR3 length is 12 residues. CDR3 in amino acids: CASSWGGTEAFF. The CDR3, as DNA: TGTGCCAGCAGTTGGGGGGGCACTGAAGCTTTCTTT.

The chain couples TRBV24-1 to TRBJ2-3; TRBD1 agrees at 8 bases. With 4 bases clipped from V and 7 bases from J, the junction kept 9 bases outside the gene matches. The CDR3 consists of 15 residues. Germline assignment: CDR1 KGHDR and CDR2 SFDVKD. Here the CDR3 reads CATSDPRTGKYTQYF. CDR3 in DNA: TGTGCCACCAGTGACCCTAGGACAGGGAAATATACGCAGTATTTT.

CDR3 DNA: TGTGCCAGCAGTTACAGTAGGACAGTTCGAAATCAGCCCCAGCATTTT. Protein product: CASSYSRTVRNQPQHF. This chain joins TRBV6-6 and TRBJ1-5; D possibly corresponds to TRBD1 (6 bases). This CDR3 spans 16 amino acids. Between the trimmed V and J ends, which lost 2 bases and 4 bases, there was a span of 15 bases. The germline CDR1 and CDR2 sequences are MNHNY and SVGAGI (reference sequence).

The J gene is TRBJ2-1, the V gene TRBV15, with TRBD2 identical over 13 bases. Trimming took 0 bases from V and 5 from J; bases not matched to a gene: 1. This CDR3 is built from 16 residues. Germline V gives CDR1 LNHNV, CDR2 YYDKDF (reference sequence). CDR3 DNA sequence: TGTGCCACCAGCAGAGATGGACTAGCGGGAGACAATGAGCAGTTCTTC. Translated, it gives CATSRDGLAGDNEQFF.

Here the CDR3 reads CASGGGAQYF. The CDR3 DNA reads as TGTGCCAGCGGCGGAGGGGCGCAGTATTTT. V is TRBV28 and J is TRBJ2-3, with D possibly being TRBD2 (6 bases). CDR3 length: 10 amino acids. Germline CDR1 MDHEN, CDR2 SYDVKM. Trimming took 8 bases from V and 10 from J, leaving 10 bases between them.

The CDR3 coding sequence is TGTGCCAGCAGCTTTCGGACCGGGAGGGACTACGAGCAGTACTTC. It translates to CASSFRTGRDYEQYF. The chain combines TRBV7-2 with TRBJ2-7; the match to TRBD2 covers 8 bases. Per germline, CDR1 SGHTA and CDR2 FQGNSA. Trimming took 3 bases from V and 3 from J; bases not matched to a gene: 7. This CDR3 is 15 amino acids long.

The genes are TRBV27 and TRBJ2-7, with D perhaps TRBD1 (6 bases). The germline V gene has CDR1 MNHEY and CDR2 SMNVEV (reference sequence). The CDR3 has 12 residues. V gave up 5 bases and J gave up 7 bases, with 12 bases separating them. In nucleotides, the CDR3 is TGTGCCAGCAGTCAGACAGGTGGGGAGCAGTACTTC. As protein: CASSQTGGEQYF.

This clone was detected once. The genes are TRBV28 and TRBJ2-3; D is undetermined. V was shortened by 2 bases and J by 1 base, with 10 bases between the two germline ends. The germline V gene encodes CDR1 MDHEN and CDR2 SYDVKM. CDR3 length: 15 amino acids. This CDR3 is CASSLPVSGTDTQYF. CDR3 DNA sequence: TGTGCCAGCAGTTTACCGGTCTCTGGCACAGATACGCAGTATTTT.

The chain is built from TRBV30 and TRBJ1-1; D is undetermined. The CDR3 has 12 residues. Between the trimmed V and J ends, which lost 2 bases and 8 bases, there was a span of 12 bases. Germline values: CDR1 GTSNPN, CDR2 SVGIG (reference sequence). CDR3 region: CAWSPWGEEAFF. The CDR3 DNA reads as TGTGCCTGGAGTCCCTGGGGAGAAGAAGCTTTCTTT. Filled out from reference TRBV30 and TRBJ1-1, the complete variable domain reads SQTIHQWPATLVQPVGSPLSLECTVEGTSNPNLYWYRQAAGRGLQLLFYSVGIGQISSEVPQNLSASRPQDRQFILSSKKLLLSDSGFYLCAWSPWGEEAFFGQGTRLTVV.

In its sample, this clone was seen once. The V call is TRBV19, the J call TRBJ1-4; TRBD1 aligns across 7 bases. CDR3 length equals 18 residues. Germline V gives CDR1 LNHDA, CDR2 SQIVND (reference sequence). The V gene end was trimmed by 3 bases and the J gene end by 3 bases; junction bases not matched to a gene: 13. CDR3 amino acids: CASSMGDRVLQANEKLFF. In nucleotides, the CDR3 is TGTGCCAGTAGTATGGGTGACAGGGTTCTGCAAGCTAATGAAAAACTGTTTTTT.

The chain recombines TRBV7-9 with TRBJ2-3; a possible D gene is TRBD2 (5 bases). From germline, CDR1 is SEHNR and CDR2 FQNEAQ (reference sequence). The V end was cut by 3 bases, the J end by 4 bases, with 8 bases between. The CDR3 covers 13 residues. The CDR3 nucleotides are TGTGCCAGCAGCTTTACTAGTTCAGATACGCAGTATTTT. Translated: CASSFTSSDTQYF.

The J gene is TRBJ2-1, the V gene TRBV7-9, with 10 bases matching TRBD2. Germline V gene lookup returns CDR1 SEHNR and CDR2 FQNEAQ (reference sequence). Unmatched junction bases numbered 7, after V lost 4 bases and J lost 4 bases. CDR3 length equals 16 residues. CDR3 sequence (DNA): TGTGCCAGCAGCTCTCTAGCGGGAGCCGTTTACAATGAGCAGTTCTTC. Translated, it gives CASSSLAGAVYNEQFF.